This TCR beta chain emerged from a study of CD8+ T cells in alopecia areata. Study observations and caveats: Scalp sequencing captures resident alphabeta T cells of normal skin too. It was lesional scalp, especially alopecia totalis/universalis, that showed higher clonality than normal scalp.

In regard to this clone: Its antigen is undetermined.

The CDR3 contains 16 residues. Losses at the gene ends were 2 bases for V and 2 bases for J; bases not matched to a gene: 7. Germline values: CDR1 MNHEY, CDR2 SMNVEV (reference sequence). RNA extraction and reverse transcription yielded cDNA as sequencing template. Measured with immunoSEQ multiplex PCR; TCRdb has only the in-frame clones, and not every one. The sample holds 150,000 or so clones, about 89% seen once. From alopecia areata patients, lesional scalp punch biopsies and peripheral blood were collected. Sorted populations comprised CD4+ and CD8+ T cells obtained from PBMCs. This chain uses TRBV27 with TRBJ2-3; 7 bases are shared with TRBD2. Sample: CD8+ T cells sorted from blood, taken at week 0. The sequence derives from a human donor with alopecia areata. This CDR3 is CASSLSPGLHTDTQYF. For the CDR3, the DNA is TGTGCCAGCAGTTTAAGTCCGGGACTACACACAGATACGCAGTATTTT.